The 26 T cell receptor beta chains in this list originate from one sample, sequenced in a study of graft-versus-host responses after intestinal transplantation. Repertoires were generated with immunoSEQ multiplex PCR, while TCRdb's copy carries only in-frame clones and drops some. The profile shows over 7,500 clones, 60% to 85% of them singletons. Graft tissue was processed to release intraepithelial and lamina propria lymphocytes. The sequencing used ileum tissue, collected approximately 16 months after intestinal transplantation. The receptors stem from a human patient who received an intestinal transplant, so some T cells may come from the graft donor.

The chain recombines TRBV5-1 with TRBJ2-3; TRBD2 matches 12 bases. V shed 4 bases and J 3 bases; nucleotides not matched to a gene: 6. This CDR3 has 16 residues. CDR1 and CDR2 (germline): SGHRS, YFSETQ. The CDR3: CASSPPSGGGTDTQYF. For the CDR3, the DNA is TGCGCCAGCAGCCCCCCTAGCGGGGGGGGGACAGATACGCAGTATTTT.

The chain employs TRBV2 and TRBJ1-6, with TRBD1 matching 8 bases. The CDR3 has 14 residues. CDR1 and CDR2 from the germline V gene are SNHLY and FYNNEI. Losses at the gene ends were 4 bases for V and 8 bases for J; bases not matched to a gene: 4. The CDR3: CASSAGTGYSPLHF. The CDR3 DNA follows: TGTGCCAGCAGTGCCGGGACAGGTTATTCACCCCTCCACTTT.

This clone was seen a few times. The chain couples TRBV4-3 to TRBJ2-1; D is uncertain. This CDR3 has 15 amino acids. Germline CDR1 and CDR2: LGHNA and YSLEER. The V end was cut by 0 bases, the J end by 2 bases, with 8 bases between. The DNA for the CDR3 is TGCGCCAGCAGCCAAGATCGGTCAGCCTACAATGAGCAGTTCTTC. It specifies CASSQDRSAYNEQFF.

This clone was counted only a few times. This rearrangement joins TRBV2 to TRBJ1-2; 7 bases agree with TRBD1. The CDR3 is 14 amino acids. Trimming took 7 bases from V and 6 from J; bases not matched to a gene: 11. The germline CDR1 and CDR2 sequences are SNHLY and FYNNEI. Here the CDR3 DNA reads TGTGCCAGCAAGGGGGCCCGGACGCAGGATGGCTACACCTTC. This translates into CASKGARTQDGYTF. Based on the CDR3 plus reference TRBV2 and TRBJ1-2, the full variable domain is EPEVTQTPSHQVTQMGQEVILRCVPISNHLYFYWYRQILGQKVEFLVSFYNNEISEKSEIFDDQFSVERPDGSNFTLKIRSTKLEDSAMYFCASKGARTQDGYTFGSGTRLTVV.

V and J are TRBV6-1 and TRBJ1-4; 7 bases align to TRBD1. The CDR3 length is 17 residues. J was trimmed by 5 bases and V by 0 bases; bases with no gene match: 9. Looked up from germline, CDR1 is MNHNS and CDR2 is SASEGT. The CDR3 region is CASSEALLQGQNEKLFF. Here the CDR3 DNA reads TGTGCCAGCAGTGAAGCTCTCTTACAGGGGCAAAATGAAAAACTGTTTTTT.

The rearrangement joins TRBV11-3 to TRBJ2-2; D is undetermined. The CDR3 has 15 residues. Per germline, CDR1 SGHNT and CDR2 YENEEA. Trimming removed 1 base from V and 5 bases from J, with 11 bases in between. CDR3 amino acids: CASSLAPPGTGELFF. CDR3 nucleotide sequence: TGTGCCAGCAGCTTAGCCCCCCCCGGTACCGGGGAGCTGTTTTTT. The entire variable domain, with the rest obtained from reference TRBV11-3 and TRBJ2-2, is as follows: EAGVVQSPRYKIIEKKQPVAFWCNPISGHNTLYWYLQNLGQGPELLIRYENEEAVDDSQLPKDRFSAERLKGVDSTLKIQPAELGDSAVYLCASSLAPPGTGELFFGEGSRLTVL.

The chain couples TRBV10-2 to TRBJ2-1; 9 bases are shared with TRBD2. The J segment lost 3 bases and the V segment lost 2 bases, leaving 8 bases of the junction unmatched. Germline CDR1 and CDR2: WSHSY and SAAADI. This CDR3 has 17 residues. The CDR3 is CASSEPIGLAFYNEQFF. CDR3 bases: TGCGCCAGCAGTGAGCCCATAGGACTAGCGTTCTACAATGAGCAGTTCTTC.

The CDR3 spells CALDRGYTDTQYF. The DNA for the CDR3 is TGTGCCTTAGATCGGGGGTACACAGATACGCAGTATTTT. The chain joins TRBV6-5 to TRBJ2-3; possibly TRBD2 for D (6 bases). The germline gives CDR1 MNHEY, CDR2 SVGAGI. The length of the CDR3 is 13 residues. Trimming stripped 11 bases from V and 2 bases from J, with 14 bases between.

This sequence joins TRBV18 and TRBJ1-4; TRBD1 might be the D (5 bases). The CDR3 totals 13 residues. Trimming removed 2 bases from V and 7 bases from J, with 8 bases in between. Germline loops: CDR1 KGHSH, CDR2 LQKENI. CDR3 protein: CASSPWQGEKLFF. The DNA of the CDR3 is TGTGCCAGCTCACCATGGCAGGGTGAAAAACTGTTTTTT.

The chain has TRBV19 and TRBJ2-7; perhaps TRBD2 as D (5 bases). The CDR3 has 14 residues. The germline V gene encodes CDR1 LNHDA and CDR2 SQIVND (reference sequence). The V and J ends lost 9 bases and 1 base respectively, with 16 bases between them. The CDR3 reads CASARGGPSYEQYF. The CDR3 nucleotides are TGTGCCAGCGCCCGCGGCGGGCCATCCTACGAGCAGTACTTC.

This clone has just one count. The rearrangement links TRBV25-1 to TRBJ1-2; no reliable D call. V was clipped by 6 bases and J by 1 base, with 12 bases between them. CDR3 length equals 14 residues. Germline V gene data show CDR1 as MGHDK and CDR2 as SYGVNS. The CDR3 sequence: CASRGLGNNYGYTF. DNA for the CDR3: TGTGCCAGCAGGGGATTGGGGAATAACTATGGCTACACCTTC.

The CDR3 region is CASSSRENNEQFF. CDR3 bases: TGTGCCAGCAGCTCCCGGGAGAACAATGAGCAGTTCTTC. The J gene is TRBJ2-1, the V gene TRBV7-9, with D possibly matching TRBD2 (6 bases). With 4 bases removed from V and 5 bases from J, the gap between germline ends came to 9 bases. Germline CDR1 SEHNR, CDR2 FQNEAQ (reference sequence). The CDR3 has 13 amino acids.

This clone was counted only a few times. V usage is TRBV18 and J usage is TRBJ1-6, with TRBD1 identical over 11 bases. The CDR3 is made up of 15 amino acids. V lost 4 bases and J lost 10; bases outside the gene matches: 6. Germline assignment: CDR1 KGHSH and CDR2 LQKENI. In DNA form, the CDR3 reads TGTGCCAGCTCACGTGAGGACAGGGGGCCCTCACCCCTCCACTTT. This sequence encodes CASSREDRGPSPLHF.

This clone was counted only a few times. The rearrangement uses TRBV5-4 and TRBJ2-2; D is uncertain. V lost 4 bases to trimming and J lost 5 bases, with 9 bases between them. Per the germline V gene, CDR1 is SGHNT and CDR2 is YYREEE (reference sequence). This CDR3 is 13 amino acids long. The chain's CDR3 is CASSPWQTGELFF. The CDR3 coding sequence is TGTGCCAGCAGCCCCTGGCAGACCGGGGAGCTGTTTTTT.

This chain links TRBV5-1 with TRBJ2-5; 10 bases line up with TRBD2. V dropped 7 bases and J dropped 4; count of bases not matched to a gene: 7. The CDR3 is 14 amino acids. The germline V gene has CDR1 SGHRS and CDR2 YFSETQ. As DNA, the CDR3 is TGCGCCAGCGAAGCGGGGGGGCTCGCAGAGACCCAGTACTTC. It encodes CASEAGGLAETQYF. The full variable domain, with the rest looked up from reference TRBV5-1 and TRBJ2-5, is KAGVTQTPRYLIKTRGQQVTLSCSPISGHRSVSWYQQTPGQGLQFLFEYFSETQRNKGNFPGRFSGRQFSNSRSEMNVSTLELGDSALYLCASEAGGLAETQYFGPGTRLLVL.

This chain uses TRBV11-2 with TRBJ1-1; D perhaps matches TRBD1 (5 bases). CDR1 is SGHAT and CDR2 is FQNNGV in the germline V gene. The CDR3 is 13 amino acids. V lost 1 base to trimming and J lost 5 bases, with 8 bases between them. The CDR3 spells CASSLGGWTEAFF. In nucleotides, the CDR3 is TGTGCCAGCAGCTTAGGGGGGTGGACTGAAGCTTTCTTT.

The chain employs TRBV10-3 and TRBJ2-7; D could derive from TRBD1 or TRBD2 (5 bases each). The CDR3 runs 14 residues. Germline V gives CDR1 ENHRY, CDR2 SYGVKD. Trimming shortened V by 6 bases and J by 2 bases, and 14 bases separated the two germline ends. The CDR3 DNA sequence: TGTGCCATCAGGGCGAGGGACGGGACCTACGAGCAGTACTTC. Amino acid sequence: CAIRARDGTYEQYF.

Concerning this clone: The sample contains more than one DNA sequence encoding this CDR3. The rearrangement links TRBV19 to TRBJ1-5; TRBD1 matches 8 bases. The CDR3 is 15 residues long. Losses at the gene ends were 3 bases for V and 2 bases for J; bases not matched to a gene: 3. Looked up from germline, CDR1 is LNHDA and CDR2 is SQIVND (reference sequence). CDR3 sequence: CASSIGQGGNQPQHF. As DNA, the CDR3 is TGTGCCAGTAGTATTGGACAGGGAGGCAATCAGCCCCAGCATTTT.

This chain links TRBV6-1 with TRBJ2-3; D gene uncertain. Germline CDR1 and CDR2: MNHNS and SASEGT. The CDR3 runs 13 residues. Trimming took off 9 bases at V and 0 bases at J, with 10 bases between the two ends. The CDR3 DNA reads TGTGCCAGACAAAGCCCTAGCACAGATACGCAGTATTTT. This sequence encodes CARQSPSTDTQYF.

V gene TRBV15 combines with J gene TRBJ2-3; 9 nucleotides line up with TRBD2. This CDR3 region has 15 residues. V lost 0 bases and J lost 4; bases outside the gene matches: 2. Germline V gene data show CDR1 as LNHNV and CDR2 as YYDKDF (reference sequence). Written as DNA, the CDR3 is TGTGCCACCAGCAGAGATGCGGGGGGGCCAGATACGCAGTATTTT. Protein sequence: CATSRDAGGPDTQYF.

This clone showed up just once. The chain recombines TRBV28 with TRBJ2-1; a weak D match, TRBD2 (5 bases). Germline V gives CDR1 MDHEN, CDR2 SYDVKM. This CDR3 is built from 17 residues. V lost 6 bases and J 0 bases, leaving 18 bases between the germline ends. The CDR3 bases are TGTGCCAGCAGCCTAAGGGCGGGCCGGAGCTCCTACAATGAGCAGTTCTTC. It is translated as CASSLRAGRSSYNEQFF. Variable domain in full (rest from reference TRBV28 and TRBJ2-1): DVKVTQSSRYLVKRTGEKVFLECVQDMDHENMFWYRQDPGLGLRLIYFSYDVKMKEKGDIPEGYSVSREKKERFSLILESASTNQTSMYLCASSLRAGRSSYNEQFFGPGTRLTVL.

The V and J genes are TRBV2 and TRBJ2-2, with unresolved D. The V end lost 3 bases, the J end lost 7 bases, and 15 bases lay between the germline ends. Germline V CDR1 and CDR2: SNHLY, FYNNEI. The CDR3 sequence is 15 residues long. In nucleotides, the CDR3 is TGTGCCAGCAGTGATAGGGAATATGTTCACGGGGAGCTGTTTTTT. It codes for CASSDREYVHGELFF. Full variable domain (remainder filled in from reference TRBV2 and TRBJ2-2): EPEVTQTPSHQVTQMGQEVILRCVPISNHLYFYWYRQILGQKVEFLVSFYNNEISEKSEIFDDQFSVERPDGSNFTLKIRSTKLEDSAMYFCASSDREYVHGELFFGEGSRLTVL.

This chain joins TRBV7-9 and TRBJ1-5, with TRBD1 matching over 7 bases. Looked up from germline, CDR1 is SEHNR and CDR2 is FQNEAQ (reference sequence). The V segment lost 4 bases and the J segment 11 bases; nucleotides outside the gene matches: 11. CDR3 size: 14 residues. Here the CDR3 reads CASSYGQAQGAQHF. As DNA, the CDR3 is TGTGCCAGCAGCTATGGACAGGCTCAGGGGGCCCAGCATTTT.

The CDR3 DNA sequence: TGTGCCAGCAGTGAACTGGCAGGGTACAATCAGCCCCAGCATTTT. Encoded protein: CASSELAGYNQPQHF. V is TRBV6-1 and J is TRBJ1-5, with D perhaps TRBD1 (5 bases). Trimming took off 2 bases at V and 3 bases at J, with 11 bases between the two ends. The CDR3 length is 15 residues. Germline CDR1 MNHNS, CDR2 SASEGT.

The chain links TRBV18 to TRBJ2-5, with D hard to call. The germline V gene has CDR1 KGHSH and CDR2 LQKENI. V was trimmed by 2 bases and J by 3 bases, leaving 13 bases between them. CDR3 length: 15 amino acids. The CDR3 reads CASSPGYTLKETQYF. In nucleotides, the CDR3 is TGTGCCAGCTCACCAGGGTATACCCTAAAAGAGACCCAGTACTTC.

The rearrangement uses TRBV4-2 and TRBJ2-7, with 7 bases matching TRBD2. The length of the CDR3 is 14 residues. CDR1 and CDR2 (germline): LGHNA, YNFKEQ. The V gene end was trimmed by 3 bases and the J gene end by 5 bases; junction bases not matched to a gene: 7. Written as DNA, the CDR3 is TGTGCCAGCAGCCAGGGTGGGGGGGTCCACGAGCAGTACTTC. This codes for CASSQGGGVHEQYF.